Below, 8 T cell receptor beta chains from the same sample are listed, as sequenced in a study of T cells of healthy individuals. One entry per CDR3 protein, called by TCRdb with MiXCR from the 5' RACE reads. Among tens of thousands of distinct CDR3 sequences listed, roughly 14% were seen once. The receptor set was obtained from a human donor in good health.

The chain recombines TRBV27 with TRBJ2-7; D is ambiguous. The CDR3 sequence is 14 residues long. V was clipped by 3 bases and J by 2 bases, with 11 bases between them. CDR1 and CDR2 from the germline V gene are MNHEY and SMNVEV (reference sequence). The CDR3 loop is CASSFSRGTYEQYF. Written as DNA, the CDR3 is TGTGCCAGCAGTTTTTCGAGAGGAACCTACGAGCAGTACTTC.

The chain recombines TRBV9 with TRBJ2-3; 7 nucleotides agree with TRBD2. The CDR3 is 15 residues long. V lost 4 bases and J lost 6; bases outside the gene matches: 11. The V gene's germline CDR1 is SGDLS and CDR2 YYNGEE. The DNA for the CDR3 is TGTGCCAGCAGCAACCGGGACTACCAGGGTGATACGCAGTATTTT. It specifies CASSNRDYQGDTQYF. Full variable domain (rest looked up from reference TRBV9 and TRBJ2-3): DSGVTQTPKHLITATGQRVTLRCSPRSGDLSVYWYQQSLDQGLQFLIQYYNGEERAKGNILERFSAQQFPDLHSELNLSSLELGDSALYFCASSNRDYQGDTQYFGPGTRLTVL.

CDR3 in amino acids: CASSFDLTYEQYF. The CDR3 nucleotides are TGTGCCAGCAGTTTTGACCTTACCTACGAGCAGTACTTC. This sequence joins TRBV28 and TRBJ2-7; D not certain. Trimming took off 3 bases at V and 2 bases at J, with 8 bases between the two ends. This CDR3 has 13 residues. Germline values: CDR1 MDHEN, CDR2 SYDVKM.

The sample holds a few counts of this clonotype. The chain combines TRBV4-3 with TRBJ1-4; D unresolved. The germline V gene encodes CDR1 LGHNA and CDR2 YSLEER. Trimming left V 0 bases short and J 4 bases short, with 18 bases between. This CDR3 has 18 amino acids. Here the CDR3 reads CASSQEGPSFLFNEKLFF. The CDR3 DNA sequence: TGCGCCAGCAGCCAAGAAGGACCAAGCTTCCTATTTAATGAAAAACTGTTTTTT.

Many counts were recorded for this clonotype. V is TRBV7-2 and J is TRBJ2-3; D ambiguous. Per germline, CDR1 SGHTA and CDR2 FQGNSA. V gave up 3 bases and J gave up 5 bases, with 12 bases separating them. The CDR3 is 14 amino acids. The CDR3 DNA sequence: TGTGCCAGCAGCTTTGTTTCACAGCAAGATACGCAGTATTTT. It encodes CASSFVSQQDTQYF.

The table lists this clonotype with many counts. V and J are TRBV5-1 and TRBJ2-1; TRBD2 matches at 10 bases. The CDR3 is 16 amino acids. CDR1 is SGHRS and CDR2 is YFSETQ in the germline V gene. The trim removed 4 bases at V and 0 bases at J, leaving 4 bases unmatched. Written as DNA, the CDR3 is TGCGCCAGCAGCACCGGGACTAGCGCCTCCTACAATGAGCAGTTCTTC. Amino acid sequence: CASSTGTSASYNEQFF.

This clonotype was detected many times. J is TRBJ2-1 and V is TRBV10-3; possible D gene TRBD2, 5 bases. This CDR3 has 11 residues. Germline V CDR1 and CDR2: ENHRY, SYGVKD. Trimming left V 2 bases short and J 12 bases short, with 8 bases between. The CDR3 region has the DNA TGTGCCATCAGTGAGGACTATCGGCAGTTCTTC. Its translation is CAISEDYRQFF.

This clonotype was picked up many times. The chain uses TRBV6-7 and TRBJ2-5; D gene uncertain. TRBV6-7 is an open reading frame, and its role is uncertain. This CDR3 region has 17 residues. The ends were cut back, 3 bases at V and 2 bases at J, with 19 bases in the middle. Written as DNA, the CDR3 is TGTGCCAGCAGTTATATTCCCGGTCAGACACCGCAAGAGACCCAGTACTTC. Translation gives CASSYIPGQTPQETQYF.